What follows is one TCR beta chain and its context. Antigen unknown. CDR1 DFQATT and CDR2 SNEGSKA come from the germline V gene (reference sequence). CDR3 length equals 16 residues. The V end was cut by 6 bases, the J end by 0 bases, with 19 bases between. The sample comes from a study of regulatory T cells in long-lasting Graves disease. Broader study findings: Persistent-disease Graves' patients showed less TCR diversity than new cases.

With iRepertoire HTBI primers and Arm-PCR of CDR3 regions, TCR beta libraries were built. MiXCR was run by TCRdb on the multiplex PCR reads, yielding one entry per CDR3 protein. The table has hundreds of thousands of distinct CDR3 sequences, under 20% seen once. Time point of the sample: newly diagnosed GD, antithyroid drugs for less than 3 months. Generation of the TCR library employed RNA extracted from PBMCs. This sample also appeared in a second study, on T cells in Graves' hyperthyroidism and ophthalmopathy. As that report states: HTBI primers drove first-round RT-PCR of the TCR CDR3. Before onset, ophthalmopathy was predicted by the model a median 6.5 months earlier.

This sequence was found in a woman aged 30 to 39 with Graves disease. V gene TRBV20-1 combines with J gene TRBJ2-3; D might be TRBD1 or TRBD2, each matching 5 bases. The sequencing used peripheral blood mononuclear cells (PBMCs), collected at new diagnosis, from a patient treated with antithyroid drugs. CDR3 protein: CSAPGLLVRSTDTQYF. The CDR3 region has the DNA TGCAGTGCCCCGGGGCTACTAGTGCGGAGCACAGATACGCAGTATTTT.